This T cell receptor beta chain was captured by sequencing in a study of T cells expressing NK-cell markers. Following a re-call of the 5' RACE reads, TCRdb has one entry per CDR3 protein and lacks DNA. The sample holds roughly 180,000 distinct CDR3 sequences. The CDR3 totals 14 residues. Germline lookup yields CDR1 MNHEY and CDR2 SVGEGT. Sequenced sample: blood T cells: a sorted CD56 or NKG2C T cell subset, CD4+ or CD8+ T cells, or bulk PBMC T cells (not recorded which). The chain uses TRBV6-2 or TRBV6-3 and TRBJ1-2; TCRdb's D call, TRBD1, is unchecked because there is no DNA. The receptor comes from a man aged 18-75 years in good health. CDR3 amino acids: CASSYAGTDYGYTF.